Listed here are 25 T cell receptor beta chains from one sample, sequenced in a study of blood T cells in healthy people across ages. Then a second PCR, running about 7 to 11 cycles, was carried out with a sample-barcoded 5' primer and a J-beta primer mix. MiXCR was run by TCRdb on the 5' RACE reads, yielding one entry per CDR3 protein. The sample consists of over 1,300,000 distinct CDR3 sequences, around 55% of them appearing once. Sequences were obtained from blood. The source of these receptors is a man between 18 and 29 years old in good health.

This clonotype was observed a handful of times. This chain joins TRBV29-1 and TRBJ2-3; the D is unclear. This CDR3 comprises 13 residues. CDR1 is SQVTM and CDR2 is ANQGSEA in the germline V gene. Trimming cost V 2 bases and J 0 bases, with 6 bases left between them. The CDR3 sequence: CSVESGSTDTQYF. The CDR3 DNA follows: TGCAGCGTTGAATCCGGAAGCACAGATACGCAGTATTTT.

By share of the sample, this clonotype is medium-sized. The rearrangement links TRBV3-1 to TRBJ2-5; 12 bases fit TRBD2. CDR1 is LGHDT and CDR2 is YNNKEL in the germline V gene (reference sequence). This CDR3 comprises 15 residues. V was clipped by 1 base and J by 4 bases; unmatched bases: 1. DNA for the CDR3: TGTGCCAGCAGCCAAGGACTAGCGGGGGCAGAGACCCAGTACTTC. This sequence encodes CASSQGLAGAETQYF.

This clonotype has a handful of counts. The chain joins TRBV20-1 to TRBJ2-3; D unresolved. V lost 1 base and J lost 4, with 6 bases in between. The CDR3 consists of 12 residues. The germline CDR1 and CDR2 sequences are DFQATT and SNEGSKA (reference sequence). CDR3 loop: CSARGPSDTQYF. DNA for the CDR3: TGCAGTGCTAGAGGGCCATCAGATACGCAGTATTTT.

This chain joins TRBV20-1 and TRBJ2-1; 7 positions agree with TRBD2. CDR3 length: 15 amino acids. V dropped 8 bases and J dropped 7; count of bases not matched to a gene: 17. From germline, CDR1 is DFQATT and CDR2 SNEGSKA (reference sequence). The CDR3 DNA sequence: TGCAGTCAAGGACTAGACGGGGCTCAGAGGAATGAGCAGTTCTTC. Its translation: CSQGLDGAQRNEQFF.

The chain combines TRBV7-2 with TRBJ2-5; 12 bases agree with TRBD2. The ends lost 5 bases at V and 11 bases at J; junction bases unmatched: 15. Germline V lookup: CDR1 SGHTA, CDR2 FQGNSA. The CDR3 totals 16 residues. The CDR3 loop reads CASSGLAGGPYNEQYF. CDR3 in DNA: TGTGCCAGCAGCGGGCTAGCGGGAGGGCCCTACAATGAGCAGTACTTC.

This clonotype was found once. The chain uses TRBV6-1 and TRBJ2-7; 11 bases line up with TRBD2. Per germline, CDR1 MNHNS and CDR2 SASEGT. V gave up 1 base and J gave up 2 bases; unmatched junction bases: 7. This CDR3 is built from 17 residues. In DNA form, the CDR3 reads TGTGCCAGCAGTGAAGAACTAGCGGGAGTGACGCCCTACGAGCAGTACTTC. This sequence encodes CASSEELAGVTPYEQYF.

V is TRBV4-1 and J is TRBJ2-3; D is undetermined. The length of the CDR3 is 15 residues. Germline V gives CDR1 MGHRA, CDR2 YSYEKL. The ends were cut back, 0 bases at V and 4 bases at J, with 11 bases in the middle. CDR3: CASSQEVLMADTQYF. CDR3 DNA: TGCGCCAGCAGCCAAGAGGTCCTTATGGCAGATACGCAGTATTTT.

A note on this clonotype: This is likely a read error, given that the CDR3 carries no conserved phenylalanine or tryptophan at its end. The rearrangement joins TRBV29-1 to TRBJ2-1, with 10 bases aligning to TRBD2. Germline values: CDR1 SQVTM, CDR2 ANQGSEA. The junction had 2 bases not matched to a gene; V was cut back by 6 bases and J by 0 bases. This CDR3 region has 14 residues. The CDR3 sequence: CSVVAGGSYNEQFL. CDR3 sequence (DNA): TGCAGCGTGGTAGCGGGGGGCTCCTACAATGAGCAGTTCTTA.

CDR3 sequence: CASSEYTEGNQPQHF. CDR3 bases: TGTGCCAGCAGTGAATATACAGAGGGCAATCAGCCCCAGCATTTT. V and J are TRBV25-1 and TRBJ1-5, with D unclear. The CDR3 consists of 15 residues. Germline V gene data show CDR1 as MGHDK and CDR2 as SYGVNS. V shed 0 bases and J shed 2 bases, with 8 bases lying between them.

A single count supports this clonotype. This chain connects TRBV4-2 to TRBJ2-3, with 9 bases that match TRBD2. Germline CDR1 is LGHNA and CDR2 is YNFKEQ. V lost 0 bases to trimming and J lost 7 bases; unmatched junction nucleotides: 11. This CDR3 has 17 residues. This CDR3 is CASSQEGSGGGSYTQYF. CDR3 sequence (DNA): TGTGCCAGCAGCCAAGAAGGTAGCGGGGGAGGTAGCTATACGCAGTATTTT.

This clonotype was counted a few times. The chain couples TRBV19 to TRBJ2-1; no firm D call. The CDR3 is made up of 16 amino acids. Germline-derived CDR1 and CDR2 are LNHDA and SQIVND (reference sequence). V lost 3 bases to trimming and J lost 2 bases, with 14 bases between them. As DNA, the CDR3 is TGTGCCAGTAGTATGTTAGGGCAGGAGACCTACAATGAGCAGTTCTTC. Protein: CASSMLGQETYNEQFF.

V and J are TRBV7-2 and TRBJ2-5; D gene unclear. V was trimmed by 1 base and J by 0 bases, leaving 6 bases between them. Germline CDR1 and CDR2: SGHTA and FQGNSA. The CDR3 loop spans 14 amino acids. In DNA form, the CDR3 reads TGTGCCAGCAGCTTAGAGAGCAACCAAGAGACCCAGTACTTC. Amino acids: CASSLESNQETQYF.

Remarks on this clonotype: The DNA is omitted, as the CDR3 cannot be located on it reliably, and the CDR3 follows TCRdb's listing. Here the CDR3 reads CASSQEGTSGYEQYFGAGTQHF. This chain joins TRBV4-1 and TRBJ1-5. The CDR3 length equals 22 residues, ends included. Per the germline V gene, CDR1 is MGHRA and CDR2 is YSYEKL.

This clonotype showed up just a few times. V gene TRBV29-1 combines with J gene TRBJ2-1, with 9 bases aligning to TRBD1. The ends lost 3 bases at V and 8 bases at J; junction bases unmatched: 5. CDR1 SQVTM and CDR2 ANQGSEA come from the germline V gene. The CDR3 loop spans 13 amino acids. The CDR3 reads CSVEATGGDEQFF. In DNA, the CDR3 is TGCAGCGTTGAGGCGACAGGGGGGGATGAGCAGTTCTTC.

The CDR3 nucleotides read TGTGCCAGTTTCGGGGGCCCTTCCTACGAGCAGTACTTC. This gives the protein CASFGGPSYEQYF. The chain links TRBV27 to TRBJ2-7; tentatively, D is TRBD1 or TRBD2 (6 bases each). V lost 9 bases and J 1 base, leaving 13 bases between the germline ends. The CDR3 length is 13 residues. Germline-derived CDR1 and CDR2 are MNHEY and SMNVEV (reference sequence).

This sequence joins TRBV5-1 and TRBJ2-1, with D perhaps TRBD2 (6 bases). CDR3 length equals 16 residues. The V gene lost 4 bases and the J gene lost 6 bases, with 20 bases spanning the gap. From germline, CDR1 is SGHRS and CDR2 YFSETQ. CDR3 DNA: TGCGCCAGCAGCGCCCCCGGGACTCGCCCCCTCAATGAGCAGTTCTTC. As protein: CASSAPGTRPLNEQFF.

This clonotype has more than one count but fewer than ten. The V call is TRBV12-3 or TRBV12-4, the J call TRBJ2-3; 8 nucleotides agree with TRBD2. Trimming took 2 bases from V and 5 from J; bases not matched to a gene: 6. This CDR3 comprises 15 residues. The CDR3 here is CASSLYGGAQDTQYF. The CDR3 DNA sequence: TGTGCCAGCAGTTTATACGGGGGGGCCCAAGATACGCAGTATTTT.

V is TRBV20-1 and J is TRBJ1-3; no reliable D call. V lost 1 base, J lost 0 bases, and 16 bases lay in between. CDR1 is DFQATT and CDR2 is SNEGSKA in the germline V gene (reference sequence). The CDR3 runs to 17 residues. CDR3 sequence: CSARGGFSGRSGNTIYF. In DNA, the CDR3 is TGCAGTGCTAGAGGAGGCTTCAGTGGGCGCTCTGGAAACACCATATATTTT.

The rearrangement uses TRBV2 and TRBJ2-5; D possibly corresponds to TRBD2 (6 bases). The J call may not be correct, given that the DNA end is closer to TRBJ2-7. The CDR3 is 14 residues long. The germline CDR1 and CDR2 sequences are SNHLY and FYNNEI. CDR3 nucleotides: TGTGCCAGCAGTGAAGGCCGGACGGGAGACGAGCAGTACTTC. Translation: CASSEGRTGDEQYF.

CDR3 residues: CASRTVYGYTF. CDR3 nucleotide sequence: TGTGCCAGCAGAACAGTCTATGGCTACACCTTC. The chain employs TRBV2 and TRBJ1-2; D is unclear. The CDR3 has 11 amino acids. Germline lookup yields CDR1 SNHLY and CDR2 FYNNEI. Trimming took off 6 bases at V and 4 bases at J, with 6 bases between the two ends.

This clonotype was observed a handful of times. The CDR3 region has the DNA TGCGCCAGCAGCCAAGGGTGGTCAGCCGGGGAAAAACTGTTTTTT. This translates into CASSQGWSAGEKLFF. J is TRBJ1-4 and V is TRBV4-3; no firm D call. V was cut by 1 base and J by 8 bases, with 14 bases left in between. This CDR3 is 15 amino acids long. In germline, CDR1 is LGHNA, CDR2 YSLEER.

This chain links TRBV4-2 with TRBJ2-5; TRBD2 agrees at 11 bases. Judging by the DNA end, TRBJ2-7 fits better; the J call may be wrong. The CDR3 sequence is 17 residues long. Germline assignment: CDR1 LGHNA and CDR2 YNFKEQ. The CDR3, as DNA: TGTGCCAGCAGCCGGGAAGCCAATCTAGCGGGAGGACTCGAGCAGTACTTC. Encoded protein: CASSREANLAGGLEQYF.

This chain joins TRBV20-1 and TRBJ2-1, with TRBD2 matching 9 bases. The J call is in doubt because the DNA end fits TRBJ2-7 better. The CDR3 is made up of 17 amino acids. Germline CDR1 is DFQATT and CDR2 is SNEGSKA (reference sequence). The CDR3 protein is CSARALRASGTYNEQYF. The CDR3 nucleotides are TGCAGTGCTAGAGCCCTTCGGGCTAGCGGGACGTACAATGAGCAGTACTTC.

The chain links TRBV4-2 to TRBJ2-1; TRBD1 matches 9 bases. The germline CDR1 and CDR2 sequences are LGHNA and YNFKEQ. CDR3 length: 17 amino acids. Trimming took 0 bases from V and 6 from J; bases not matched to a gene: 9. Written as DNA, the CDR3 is TGTGCCAGCAGCCAAGATGCTACGGGACAGGGTCGCAATGAGCAGTTCTTC. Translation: CASSQDATGQGRNEQFF.

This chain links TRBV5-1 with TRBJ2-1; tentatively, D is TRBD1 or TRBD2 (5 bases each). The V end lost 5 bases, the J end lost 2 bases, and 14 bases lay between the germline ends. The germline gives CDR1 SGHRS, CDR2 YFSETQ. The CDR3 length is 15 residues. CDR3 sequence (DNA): TGCGCCAGCAGTCTCCTCGGGGCCGCCTACAATGAGCAGTTCTTC. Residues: CASSLLGAAYNEQFF.